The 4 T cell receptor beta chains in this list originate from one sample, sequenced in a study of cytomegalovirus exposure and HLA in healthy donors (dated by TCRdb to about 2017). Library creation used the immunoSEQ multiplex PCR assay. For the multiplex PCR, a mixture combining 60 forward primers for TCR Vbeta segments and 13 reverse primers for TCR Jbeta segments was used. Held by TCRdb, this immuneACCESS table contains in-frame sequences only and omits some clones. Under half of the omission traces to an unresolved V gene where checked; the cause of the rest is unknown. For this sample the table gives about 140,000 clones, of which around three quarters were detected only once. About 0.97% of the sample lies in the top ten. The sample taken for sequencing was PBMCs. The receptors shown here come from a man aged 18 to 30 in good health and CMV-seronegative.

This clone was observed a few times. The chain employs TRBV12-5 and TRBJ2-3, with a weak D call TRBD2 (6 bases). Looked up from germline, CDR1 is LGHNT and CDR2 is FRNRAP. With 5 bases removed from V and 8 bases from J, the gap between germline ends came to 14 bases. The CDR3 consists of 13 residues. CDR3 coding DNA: TGTGCTAGTGGTCCCGAGGCGGGGTTTACGCAGTATTTT. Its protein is CASGPEAGFTQYF.

The CDR3 nucleotides are TGCGCCAGCAGCTTGACCCCGGAGCTCGGCTATGGCTACACCTTC. Residues: CASSLTPELGYGYTF. The V and J genes are TRBV5-1 and TRBJ1-2, with D unclear. V was clipped by 1 base and J by 4 bases, with 14 bases between them. Germline CDR1 reads SGHRS; CDR2 reads YFSETQ. The CDR3 has 15 residues.

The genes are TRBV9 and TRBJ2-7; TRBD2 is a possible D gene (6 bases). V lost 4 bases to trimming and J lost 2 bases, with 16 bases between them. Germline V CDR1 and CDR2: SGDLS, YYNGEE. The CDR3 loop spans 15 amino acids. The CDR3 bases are TGTGCCAGCAGCTCCGGGACTCAAAGCGCCTACGAGCAGTACTTC. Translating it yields CASSSGTQSAYEQYF.

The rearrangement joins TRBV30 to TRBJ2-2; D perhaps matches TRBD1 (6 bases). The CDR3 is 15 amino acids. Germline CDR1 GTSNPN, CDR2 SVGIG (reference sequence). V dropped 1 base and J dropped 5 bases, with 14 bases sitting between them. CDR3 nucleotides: TGTGCCTGGAGTGGAAACAGGGTAGGAACCGGGGAGCTGTTTTTT. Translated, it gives CAWSGNRVGTGELFF.